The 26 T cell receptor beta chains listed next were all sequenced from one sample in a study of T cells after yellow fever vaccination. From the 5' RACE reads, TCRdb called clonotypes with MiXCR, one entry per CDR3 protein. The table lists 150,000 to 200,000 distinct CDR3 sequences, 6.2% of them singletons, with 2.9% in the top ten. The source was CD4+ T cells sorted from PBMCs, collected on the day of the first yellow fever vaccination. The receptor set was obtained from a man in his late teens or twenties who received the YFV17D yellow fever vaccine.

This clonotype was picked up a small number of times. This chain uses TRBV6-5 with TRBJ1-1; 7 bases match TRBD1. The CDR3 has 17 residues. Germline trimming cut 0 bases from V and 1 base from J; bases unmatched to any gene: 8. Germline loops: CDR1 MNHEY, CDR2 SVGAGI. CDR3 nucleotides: TGTGCCAGCAGTTACTCGGCCAGGGGGAAAGGGAACACTGAAGCTTTCTTT. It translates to CASSYSARGKGNTEAFF.

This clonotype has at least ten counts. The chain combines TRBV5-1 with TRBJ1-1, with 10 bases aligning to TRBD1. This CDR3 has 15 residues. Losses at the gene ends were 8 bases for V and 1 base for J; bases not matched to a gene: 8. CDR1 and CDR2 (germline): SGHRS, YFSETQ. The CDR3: CASTGQGPGNTEAFF. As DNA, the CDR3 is TGCGCCAGTACGGGACAGGGGCCTGGGAACACTGAAGCTTTCTTT.

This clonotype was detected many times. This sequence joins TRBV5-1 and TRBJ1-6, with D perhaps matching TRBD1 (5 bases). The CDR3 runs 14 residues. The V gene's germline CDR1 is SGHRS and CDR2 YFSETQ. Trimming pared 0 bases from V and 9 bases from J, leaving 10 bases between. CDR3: CASSLGIGGSPLHF. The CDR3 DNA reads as TGCGCCAGCAGCTTGGGGATTGGGGGTTCACCCCTCCACTTT.

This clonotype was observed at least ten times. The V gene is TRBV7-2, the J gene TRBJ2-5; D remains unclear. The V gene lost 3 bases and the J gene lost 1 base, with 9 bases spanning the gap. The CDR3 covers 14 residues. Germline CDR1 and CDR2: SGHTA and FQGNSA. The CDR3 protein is CASSFQSIQETQYF. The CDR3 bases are TGTGCCAGCAGCTTTCAGTCTATCCAAGAGACCCAGTACTTC.

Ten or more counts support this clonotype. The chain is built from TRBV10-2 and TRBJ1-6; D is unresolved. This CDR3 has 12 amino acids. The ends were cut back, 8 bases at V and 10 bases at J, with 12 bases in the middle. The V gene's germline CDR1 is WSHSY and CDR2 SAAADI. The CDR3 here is CASRTRASPLHF. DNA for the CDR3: TGCGCCAGCCGGACGCGGGCCTCACCCCTCCACTTT.

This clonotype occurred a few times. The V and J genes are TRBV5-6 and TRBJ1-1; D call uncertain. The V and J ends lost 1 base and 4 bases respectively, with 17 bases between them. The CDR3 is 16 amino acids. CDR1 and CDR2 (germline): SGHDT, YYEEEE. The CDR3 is CASSLPTATVITEAFF. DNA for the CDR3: TGTGCCAGCAGCTTGCCTACTGCTACGGTCATCACTGAAGCTTTCTTT.

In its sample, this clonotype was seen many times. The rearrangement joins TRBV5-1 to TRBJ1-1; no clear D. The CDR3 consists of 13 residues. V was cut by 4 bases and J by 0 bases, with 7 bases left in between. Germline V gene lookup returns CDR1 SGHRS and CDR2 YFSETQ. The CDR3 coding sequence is TGCGCCAGCAGCGATACGGTGAACACTGAAGCTTTCTTT. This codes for CASSDTVNTEAFF. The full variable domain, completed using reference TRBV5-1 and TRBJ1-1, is KAGVTQTPRYLIKTRGQQVTLSCSPISGHRSVSWYQQTPGQGLQFLFEYFSETQRNKGNFPGRFSGRQFSNSRSEMNVSTLELGDSALYLCASSDTVNTEAFFGQGTRLTVV.

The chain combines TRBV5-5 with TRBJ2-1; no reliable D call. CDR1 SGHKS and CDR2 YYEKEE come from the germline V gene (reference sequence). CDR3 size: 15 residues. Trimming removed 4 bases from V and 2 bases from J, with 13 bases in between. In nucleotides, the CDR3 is TGTGCCAGCAGCCCGTCAGGTATCCCCTACAATGAGCAGTTCTTC. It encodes CASSPSGIPYNEQFF.

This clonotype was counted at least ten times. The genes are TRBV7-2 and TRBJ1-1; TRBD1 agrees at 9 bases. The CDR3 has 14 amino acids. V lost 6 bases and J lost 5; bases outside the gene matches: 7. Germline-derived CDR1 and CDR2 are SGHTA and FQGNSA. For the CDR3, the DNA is TGTGCCAGCAGTCAACAGGGGGCTTCTACTGAAGCTTTCTTT. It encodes CASSQQGASTEAFF.

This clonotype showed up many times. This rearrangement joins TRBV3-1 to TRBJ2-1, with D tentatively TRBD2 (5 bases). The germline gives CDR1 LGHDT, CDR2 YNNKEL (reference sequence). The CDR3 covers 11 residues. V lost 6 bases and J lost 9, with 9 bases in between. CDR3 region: CASRLAGEQFF. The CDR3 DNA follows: TGTGCCAGCAGGTTGGCGGGTGAGCAGTTCTTC.

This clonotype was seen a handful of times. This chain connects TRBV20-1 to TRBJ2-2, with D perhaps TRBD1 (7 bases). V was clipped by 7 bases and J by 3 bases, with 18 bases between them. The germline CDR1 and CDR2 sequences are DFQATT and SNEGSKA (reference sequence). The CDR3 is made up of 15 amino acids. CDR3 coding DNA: TGCAGTGGCCTGCGGGGTCAGGGGGACACCGGGGAGCTGTTTTTT. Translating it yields CSGLRGQGDTGELFF.

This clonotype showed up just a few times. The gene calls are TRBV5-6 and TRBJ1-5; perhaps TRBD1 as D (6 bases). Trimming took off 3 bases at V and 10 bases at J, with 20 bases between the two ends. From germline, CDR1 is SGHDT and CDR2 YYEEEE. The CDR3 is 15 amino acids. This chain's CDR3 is CASSSSRGAGGPQHF. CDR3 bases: TGTGCCAGCAGCTCGAGCAGGGGAGCGGGTGGACCCCAGCATTTT.

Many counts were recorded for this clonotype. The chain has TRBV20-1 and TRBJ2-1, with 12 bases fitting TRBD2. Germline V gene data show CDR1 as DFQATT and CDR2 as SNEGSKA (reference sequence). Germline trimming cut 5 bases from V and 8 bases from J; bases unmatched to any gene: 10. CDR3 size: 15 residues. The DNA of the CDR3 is TGCAGTGCTTACACGGGGACTAGCGGGCGGGATGAGCAGTTCTTC. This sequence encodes CSAYTGTSGRDEQFF.

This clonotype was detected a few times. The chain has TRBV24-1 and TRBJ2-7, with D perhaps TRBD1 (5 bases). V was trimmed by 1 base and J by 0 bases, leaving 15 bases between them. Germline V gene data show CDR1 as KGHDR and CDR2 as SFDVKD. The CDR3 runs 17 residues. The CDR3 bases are TGTGCCACCAGTGATTTCGGGCAGGGTATACCCTCCTACGAGCAGTACGTC. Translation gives CATSDFGQGIPSYEQYV.

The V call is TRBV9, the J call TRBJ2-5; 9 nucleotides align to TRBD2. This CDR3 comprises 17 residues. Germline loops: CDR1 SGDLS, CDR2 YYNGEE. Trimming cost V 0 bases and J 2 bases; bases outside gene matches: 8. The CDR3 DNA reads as TGTGCCAGCAGCGTAGGAGGGACTAGCCACCTACAAGAGACCCAGTACTTC. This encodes CASSVGGTSHLQETQYF.

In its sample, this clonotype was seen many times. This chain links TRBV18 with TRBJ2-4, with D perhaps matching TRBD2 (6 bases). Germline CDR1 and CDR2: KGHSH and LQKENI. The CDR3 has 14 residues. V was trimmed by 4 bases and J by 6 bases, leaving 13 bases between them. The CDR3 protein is CASSRLGLINIQYF. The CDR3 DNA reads TGTGCCAGCTCACGATTGGGACTTATAAACATTCAGTACTTC.

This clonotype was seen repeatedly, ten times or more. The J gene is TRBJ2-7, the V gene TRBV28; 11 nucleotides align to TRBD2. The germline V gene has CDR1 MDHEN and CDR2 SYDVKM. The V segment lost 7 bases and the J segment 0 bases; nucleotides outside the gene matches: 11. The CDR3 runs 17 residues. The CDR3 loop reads CASTPALAGESSYEQYV. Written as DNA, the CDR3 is TGTGCCAGCACCCCCGCACTAGCGGGGGAGAGCTCCTACGAGCAGTACGTC.

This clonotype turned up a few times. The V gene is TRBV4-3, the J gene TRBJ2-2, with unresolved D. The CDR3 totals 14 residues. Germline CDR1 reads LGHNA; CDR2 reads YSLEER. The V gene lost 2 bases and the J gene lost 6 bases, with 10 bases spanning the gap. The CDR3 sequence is CASSQPQGSGELFF. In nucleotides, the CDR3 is TGCGCCAGCAGCCAACCCCAAGGATCCGGGGAGCTGTTTTTT.

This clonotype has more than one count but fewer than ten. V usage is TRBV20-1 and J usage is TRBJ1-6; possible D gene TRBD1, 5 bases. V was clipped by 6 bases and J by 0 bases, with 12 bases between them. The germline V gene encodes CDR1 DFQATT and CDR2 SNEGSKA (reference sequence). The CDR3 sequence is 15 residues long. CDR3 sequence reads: CSAAGGASYNSPLHF. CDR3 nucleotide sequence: TGCAGTGCGGCGGGAGGGGCCTCCTATAATTCACCCCTCCACTTT.

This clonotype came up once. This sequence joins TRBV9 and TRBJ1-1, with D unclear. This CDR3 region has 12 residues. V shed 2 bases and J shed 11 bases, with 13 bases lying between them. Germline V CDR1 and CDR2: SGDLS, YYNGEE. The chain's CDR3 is CASSVLLGEAFF. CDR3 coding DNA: TGTGCCAGCAGCGTCCTTTTGGGCGAGGCTTTCTTT.

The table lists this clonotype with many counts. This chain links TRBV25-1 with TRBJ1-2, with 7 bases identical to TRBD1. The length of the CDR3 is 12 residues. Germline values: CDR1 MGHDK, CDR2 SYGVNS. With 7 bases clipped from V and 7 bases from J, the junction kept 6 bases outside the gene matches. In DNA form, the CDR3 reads TGTGCCAGCAACAGGGGCTGGGGTGGCTACACCTTC. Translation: CASNRGWGGYTF.

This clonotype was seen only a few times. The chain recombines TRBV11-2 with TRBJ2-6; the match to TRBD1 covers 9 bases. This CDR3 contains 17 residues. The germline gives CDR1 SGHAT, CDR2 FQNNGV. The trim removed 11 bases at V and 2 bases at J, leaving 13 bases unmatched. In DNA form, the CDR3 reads TGTGCCTCATCCGGGACAGGGTTTTCACCTGGGGCCAACGTCCTGACTTTC. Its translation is CASSGTGFSPGANVLTF.

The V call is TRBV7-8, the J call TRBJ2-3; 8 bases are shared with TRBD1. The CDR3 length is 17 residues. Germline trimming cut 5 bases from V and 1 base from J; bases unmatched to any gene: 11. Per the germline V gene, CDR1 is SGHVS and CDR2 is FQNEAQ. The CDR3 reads CASSPPYGQGGTDTQYF. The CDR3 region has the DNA TGTGCCAGCAGCCCCCCTTACGGACAGGGCGGCACAGATACGCAGTATTTT. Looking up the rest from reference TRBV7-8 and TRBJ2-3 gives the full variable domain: GAGVSQSPRYKVAKRGQDVALRCDPISGHVSLFWYQQALGQGPEFLTYFQNEAQLDKSGLPSDRFFAERPEGSVSTLKIQRTQQEDSAVYLCASSPPYGQGGTDTQYFGPGTRLTVL.

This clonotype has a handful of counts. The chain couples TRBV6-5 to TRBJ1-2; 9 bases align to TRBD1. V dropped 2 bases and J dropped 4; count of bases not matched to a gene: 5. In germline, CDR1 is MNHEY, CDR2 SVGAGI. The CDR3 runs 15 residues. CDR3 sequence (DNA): TGTGCCAGCAGTTACATAACAGGGGGCAGCTATGGCTACACCTTC. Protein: CASSYITGGSYGYTF.

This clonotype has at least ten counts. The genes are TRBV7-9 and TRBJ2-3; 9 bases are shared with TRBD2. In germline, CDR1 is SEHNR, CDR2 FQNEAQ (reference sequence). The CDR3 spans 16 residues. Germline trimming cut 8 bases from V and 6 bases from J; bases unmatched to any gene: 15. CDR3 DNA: TGTGCCAGCTCAAGGGCCCTAGCGGGGTGGCAGGATACGCAGTATTTT. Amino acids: CASSRALAGWQDTQYF.

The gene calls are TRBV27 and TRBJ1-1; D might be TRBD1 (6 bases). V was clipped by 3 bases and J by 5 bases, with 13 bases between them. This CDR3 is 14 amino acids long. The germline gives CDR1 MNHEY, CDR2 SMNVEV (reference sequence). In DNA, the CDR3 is TGTGCCAGCAGTTTCCGGGGGGCAGGAACTGAAGCTTTCTTT. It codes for CASSFRGAGTEAFF.